This is a list of T cell receptor beta chains from one sample in a study of vaccination and CD4 T cells after COVID-19. TCRdb re-called the PCR reads with MiXCR, one entry per CDR3 protein. Here the sample spans 15,000 to 25,000 distinct CDR3 sequences, about 60% being singletons. What these receptors recognize is not known. Sequenced input: CD4+ T cells from blood, cultured in vitro. These receptors were taken from a human donor who had recovered from COVID-19. The conserved cysteine and the conserved F or W are not part of the CDR3 here. Each record gives: CDR3 protein, J gene, V gene.

cdr3_aa: ASSKESGPIRGAGYGYT
j_call: TRBJ1-2
v_call: TRBV21-1

cdr3_aa: ASSLAQGGEAF
j_call: TRBJ1-1
v_call: TRBV7-9

cdr3_aa: SASPPDTFIYGYT
j_call: TRBJ1-2
v_call: TRBV20-1

cdr3_aa: ASSPGGANYGYT
j_call: TRBJ1-2
v_call: TRBV5-1

cdr3_aa: ASGLRGRYGYT
j_call: TRBJ1-2
v_call: TRBV11-2

cdr3_aa: ASKEGVANYGYT
j_call: TRBJ1-2
v_call: TRBV6-1

cdr3_aa: ASSLDGYLANYGYT
j_call: TRBJ1-2
v_call: TRBV28

cdr3_aa: ASSLDLLAGVETQY
j_call: TRBJ2-5
v_call: TRBV7-6

cdr3_aa: ASSRGRIYEQY
j_call: TRBJ2-7
v_call: TRBV12-3/TRBV12-4

cdr3_aa: ASRREAGYT
j_call: TRBJ1-2
v_call: TRBV28

cdr3_aa: SARVTATVGEQY
j_call: TRBJ2-7
v_call: TRBV20-1

cdr3_aa: ASSLQLAGQETQY
j_call: TRBJ2-5
v_call: TRBV5-4

cdr3_aa: ASSLDSSYNEQF
j_call: TRBJ2-1
v_call: TRBV7-9

cdr3_aa: SARGPVRGSGETQY
j_call: TRBJ2-5
v_call: TRBV20-1

cdr3_aa: ASSWSGGDTEAF
j_call: TRBJ1-1
v_call: TRBV5-1

cdr3_aa: SARSDSNQPQH
j_call: TRBJ1-5
v_call: TRBV20-1

cdr3_aa: ASSPGRAWAHEQY
j_call: TRBJ2-7
v_call: TRBV7-3

cdr3_aa: ATDPSPGQGVRGYT
j_call: TRBJ1-2
v_call: TRBV28

cdr3_aa: SARRSRGQTEAF
j_call: TRBJ1-1
v_call: TRBV20-1

cdr3_aa: ASTLEQQNYGYT
j_call: TRBJ1-2
v_call: TRBV5-1

cdr3_aa: ASSYSASGNYEQY
j_call: TRBJ2-7
v_call: TRBV6-5

cdr3_aa: ASSTAGDRPIYEQY
j_call: TRBJ2-7
v_call: TRBV11-2

cdr3_aa: ASRTDSGPLH
j_call: TRBJ1-6
v_call: TRBV2

cdr3_aa: ASSFEIANYGYT
j_call: TRBJ1-2
v_call: TRBV28

cdr3_aa: ASSILGRALNQPQH
j_call: TRBJ1-5
v_call: TRBV19

cdr3_aa: SAPGDGPEAF
j_call: TRBJ1-1
v_call: TRBV20-1

cdr3_aa: ASSPPLGVRSYNEQF
j_call: TRBJ2-1
v_call: TRBV18

cdr3_aa: ASSFNRGHQPQH
j_call: TRBJ1-5
v_call: TRBV28

cdr3_aa: ASNRGSGQPQH
j_call: TRBJ1-5
v_call: TRBV2

cdr3_aa: ASSSQDSPLH
j_call: TRBJ1-6
v_call: TRBV7-2

cdr3_aa: ASGSGAKETQY
j_call: TRBJ2-5
v_call: TRBV23-1

cdr3_aa: ATSDSGGLDQPQH
j_call: TRBJ1-5
v_call: TRBV24-1

cdr3_aa: ASSSWGGGYT
j_call: TRBJ1-2
v_call: TRBV7-9

cdr3_aa: SARERDYGYT
j_call: TRBJ1-2
v_call: TRBV20-1

cdr3_aa: ASSLVWDGGYT
j_call: TRBJ1-2
v_call: TRBV7-8

cdr3_aa: ASMGSKNQPQH
j_call: TRBJ1-5
v_call: TRBV6-1

cdr3_aa: SARDRRNTEAF
j_call: TRBJ1-1
v_call: TRBV20-1

cdr3_aa: ASSGRDRATEAF
j_call: TRBJ1-1
v_call: TRBV2

cdr3_aa: ASGERGVFDEQF
j_call: TRBJ2-1
v_call: TRBV5-4

cdr3_aa: ASSPSGLRGAQY
j_call: TRBJ2-3
v_call: TRBV27

cdr3_aa: SARRSNREVPGYT
j_call: TRBJ1-2
v_call: TRBV20-1

cdr3_aa: SARTLDGGIQETQY
j_call: TRBJ2-5
v_call: TRBV20-1